This T cell receptor beta chain is drawn from a study of post-analysis software for immune sequencing data (dated by TCRdb to 2015 to 2017). Regarding the study in general: The recorded disease courses included relapsing-remitting, secondary progressive and progressive-relapsing multiple sclerosis, and some patients had no subtype annotation. Patient repertoires were compared against ten to twelve previously published healthy control repertoires from donors aged roughly 6 to 26 years. A subset of samples was prepared in parallel using single-end sample barcoding, then pooled and co-amplified after Illumina adapter ligation. Study-wide conclusions, independent of this receptor: Significantly lower normalized Chao1 diversity was found in multiple sclerosis patients than in controls, suggesting substantial peripheral T-cell clonal expansion. The multiple sclerosis patient group was slightly younger than the control group. When samples were clustered directly using the F measure, samples prepared in the same batch co-clustered strongly, which prompted a batch-effect correction. Significantly higher frequencies in patients than in controls were found for several TRBV segments, including TRBV5-6, TRBV5-1 and TRBV20-1.

Library method: PCR. Sequencing relied on an Illumina HiSeq 2500. To reduce PCR and sequencing biases, unique molecular identifiers were incorporated into the TCR beta cDNA libraries. Approximately 500,000 cDNA molecules were obtained for every 1 to 10 million input T cells, so each molecule roughly corresponded to one T cell. The same protocol used for the earlier healthy control dataset was applied to prepare and sequence the patient libraries. Samples belonging to the same batch were prepared together, multiplexed and sequenced on a shared HiSeq lane. The source study handled its data this way. Raw barcoded reads were processed with MIGEC, and single-read molecular identifier groups were discarded before consensus assembly and CDR3 extraction. Clonotype tables were post-analysed with VDJtools, normalizing diversity by down-sampling all datasets to the smallest sample size. Repertoire overlap clustering matched CDR3 amino acid but not nucleotide sequences to correct batch-related cross-sample contamination. TCRdb reprocessing: public reads trimmed at Q25 with fastp, clones called with MiXCR, in-frame beta chains kept. Duplicate CDR3 protein sequences are folded into a single record with the most common DNA and genes. Clone size and V and J calls follow TCRdb, not the original study. This sample holds 600,000 to 700,000 distinct CDR3 sequences; 55% to 70% were observed only once. Together, the top ten hold about 11% of the sample.

In the case of this clonotype: No antigen is known for it. Per-base qualities were not stored, and no clone one base away is much larger.

TCR beta repertoires were profiled from peripheral blood of roughly 13 young patients with multiple sclerosis to demonstrate the VDJtools post-analysis software. The patients with multiple sclerosis were children and adolescents between about 6 and 15 years of age. Measured from the cysteine to the phenylalanine, the CDR3 is 16 residues long. CDR3 DNA is the only sequence kept; it has 48 bases, read in frame from the first base. Based on the germline V gene, the CDR1 and CDR2 sequences are MNHNS and SASEGT. V has 3 bases trimmed and J has 3 bases trimmed; junction bases matching no gene number 10. The sequence is built from TRBV6-1 and TRBJ2-7; a stretch of 8 junction bases matches TRBD1. Sequencing was carried out using blood. The receptor's source is a girl aged 2-10 years with multiple sclerosis. The CDR3 protein sequence reads: CASSDPRGRMVYEQYF. The bases read TGTGCCAGCAGTGATCCCAGGGGGCGGATGGTCTACGAGCAGTACTTC.